This record concerns one T cell receptor beta chain sequence. This record belongs to a study of blood T cell repertoires in COVID-19. Study in general: COVID-19 samples, acute and convalescent, were from the United States, Italy and Spain.

The study drew participants aged roughly 18 to 95 years from under 30 US areas. Assignments of participants to cohorts depended upon their own reported clinical history. Within the 2 weeks before study entry, each person in the exposed group met a COVID-19 case. Clones were read by immunoSEQ multiplex PCR, and TCRdb kept only the in-frame ones, dropping some. The sample contains 300,000 to 350,000 clones, 90% of which appear only once. Sequencing was done on a sample of PBMCs or T cells enriched from blood (not recorded which). The source is a woman younger than 45 who had been exposed to COVID-19.

CDR3 loop: CAISHERGSEQFF. The CDR3 DNA sequence: TGTGCCATCAGTCACGAGCGGGGGAGTGAGCAGTTCTTC. The chain couples TRBV10-3 to TRBJ2-1; TRBD2 aligns across 8 bases. The germline V gene has CDR1 ENHRY and CDR2 SYGVKD. The CDR3 is made up of 13 amino acids. J gave up 9 bases and V 5 bases, and 6 bases lay outside the gene matches.